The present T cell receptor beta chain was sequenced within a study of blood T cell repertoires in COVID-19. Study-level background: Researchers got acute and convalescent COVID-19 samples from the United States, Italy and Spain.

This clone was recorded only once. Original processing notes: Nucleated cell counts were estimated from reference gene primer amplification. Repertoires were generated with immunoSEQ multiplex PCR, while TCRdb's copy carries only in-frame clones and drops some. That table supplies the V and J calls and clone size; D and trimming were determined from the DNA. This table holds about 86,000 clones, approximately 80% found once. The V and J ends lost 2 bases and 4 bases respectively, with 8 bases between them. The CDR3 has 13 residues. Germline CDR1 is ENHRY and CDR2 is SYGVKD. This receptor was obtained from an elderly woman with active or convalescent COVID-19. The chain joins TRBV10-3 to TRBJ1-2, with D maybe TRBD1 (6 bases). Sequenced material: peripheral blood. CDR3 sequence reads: CAISERTAYGYTF. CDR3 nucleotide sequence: TGTGCCATCAGTGAGAGGACAGCCTATGGCTACACCTTC.